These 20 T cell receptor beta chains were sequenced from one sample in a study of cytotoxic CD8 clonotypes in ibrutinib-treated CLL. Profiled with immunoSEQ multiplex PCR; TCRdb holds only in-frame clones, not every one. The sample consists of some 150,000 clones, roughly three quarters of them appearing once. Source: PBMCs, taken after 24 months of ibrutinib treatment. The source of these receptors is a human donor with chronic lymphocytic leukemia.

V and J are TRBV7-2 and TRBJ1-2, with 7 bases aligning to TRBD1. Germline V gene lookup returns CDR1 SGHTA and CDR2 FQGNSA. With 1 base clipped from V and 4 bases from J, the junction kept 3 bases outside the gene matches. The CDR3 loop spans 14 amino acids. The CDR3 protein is CASSLEGAPYGYTF. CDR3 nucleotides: TGTGCCAGCAGCTTAGAGGGGGCTCCCTATGGCTACACCTTC.

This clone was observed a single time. Here the CDR3 reads CASTLHRDSGKLFF. The CDR3 coding sequence is TGTGCCAGCACCCTACACCGGGACAGCGGAAAACTGTTTTTT. This chain joins TRBV7-2 and TRBJ1-4; 7 bases map to TRBD1. Germline V gene sequence: CDR1 SGHTA, CDR2 FQGNSA. V trimming: 7 bases; J trimming: 10 bases; junction bases outside the gene matches: 12. This CDR3 spans 14 amino acids.

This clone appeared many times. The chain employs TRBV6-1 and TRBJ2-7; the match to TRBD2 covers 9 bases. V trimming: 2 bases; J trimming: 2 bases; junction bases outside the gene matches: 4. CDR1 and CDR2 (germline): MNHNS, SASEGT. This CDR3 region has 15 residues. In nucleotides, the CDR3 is TGTGCCAGCAGTGAATCAGCGGGGGGCCCCTACGAGCAGTACTTC. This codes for CASSESAGGPYEQYF.

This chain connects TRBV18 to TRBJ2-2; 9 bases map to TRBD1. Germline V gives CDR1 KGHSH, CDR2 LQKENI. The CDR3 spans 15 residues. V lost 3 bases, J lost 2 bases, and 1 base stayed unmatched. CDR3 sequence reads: CASSPTGGNTGELFF. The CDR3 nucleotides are TGTGCCAGCTCACCCACAGGGGGCAACACCGGGGAGCTGTTTTTT.

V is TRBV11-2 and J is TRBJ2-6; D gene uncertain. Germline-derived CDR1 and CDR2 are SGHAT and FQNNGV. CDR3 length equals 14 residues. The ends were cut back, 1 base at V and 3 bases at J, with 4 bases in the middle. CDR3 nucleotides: TGTGCCAGCAGCTTAGGGGATGGGGCCAACGTCCTGACTTTC. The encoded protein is CASSLGDGANVLTF.

The chain's CDR3 is CASTPAGQETQYF. As DNA, the CDR3 is TGTGCCAGCACCCCAGCGGGGCAAGAGACCCAGTACTTC. The chain has TRBV5-6 and TRBJ2-5, with 7 bases aligning to TRBD2. Germline V gene sequence: CDR1 SGHDT, CDR2 YYEEEE. The CDR3 loop spans 13 amino acids. Unmatched junction bases numbered 4, after V lost 6 bases and J lost 2 bases.

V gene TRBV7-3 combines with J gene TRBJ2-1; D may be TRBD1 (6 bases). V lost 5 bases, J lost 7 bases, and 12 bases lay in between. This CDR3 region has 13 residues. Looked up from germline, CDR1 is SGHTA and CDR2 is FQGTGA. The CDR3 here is CASSPWGRNEQFF. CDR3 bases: TGTGCCAGCAGCCCATGGGGGCGAAATGAGCAGTTCTTC. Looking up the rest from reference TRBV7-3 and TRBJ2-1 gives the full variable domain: GAGVSQTPSNKVTEKGKYVELRCDPISGHTALYWYRQSLGQGPEFLIYFQGTGAADDSGLPNDRFFAVRPEGSVSTLKIQRTERGDSAVYLCASSPWGRNEQFFGPGTRLTVL.

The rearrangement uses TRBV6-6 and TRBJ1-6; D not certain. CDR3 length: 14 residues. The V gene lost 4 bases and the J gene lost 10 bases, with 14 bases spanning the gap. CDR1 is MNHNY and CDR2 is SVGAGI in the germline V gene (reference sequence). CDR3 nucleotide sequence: TGTGCCAGCAGTTCCGGCCCCGGGGAGTCACCCCTCCACTTT. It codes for CASSSGPGESPLHF.

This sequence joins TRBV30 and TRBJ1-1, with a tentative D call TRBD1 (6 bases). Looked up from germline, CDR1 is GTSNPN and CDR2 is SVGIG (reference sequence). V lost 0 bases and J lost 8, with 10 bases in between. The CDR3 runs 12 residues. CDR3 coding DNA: TGTGCCTGGAGTGTAACAGGGAGGGAAGCTTTCTTT. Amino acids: CAWSVTGREAFF. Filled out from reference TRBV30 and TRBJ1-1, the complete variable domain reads SQTIHQWPATLVQPVGSPLSLECTVEGTSNPNLYWYRQAAGRGLQLLFYSVGIGQISSEVPQNLSASRPQDRQFILSSKKLLLSDSGFYLCAWSVTGREAFFGQGTRLTVV.

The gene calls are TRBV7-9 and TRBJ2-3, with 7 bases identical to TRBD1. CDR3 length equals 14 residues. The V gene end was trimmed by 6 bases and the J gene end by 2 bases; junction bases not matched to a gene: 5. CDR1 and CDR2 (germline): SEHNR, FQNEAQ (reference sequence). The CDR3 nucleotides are TGTGCCAGCAGACCCGGGACAGTCACAGATACGCAGTATTTT. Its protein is CASRPGTVTDTQYF.

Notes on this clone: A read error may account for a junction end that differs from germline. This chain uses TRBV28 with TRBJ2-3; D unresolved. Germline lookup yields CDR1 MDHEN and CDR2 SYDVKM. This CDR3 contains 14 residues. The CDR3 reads CATSRPQVPDTQYF. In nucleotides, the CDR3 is TGTGCCACCAGTCGGCCACAAGTCCCAGATACGCAGTATTTT.

Written as DNA, the CDR3 is TGTGCCAGCAGTACCCACAGGGGCCAGAGCTCCTACGAGCAGTACTTC. This sequence encodes CASSTHRGQSSYEQYF. The chain couples TRBV28 to TRBJ2-7; 7 bases align to TRBD1. Unmatched junction bases numbered 10, after V lost 5 bases and J lost 0 bases. The CDR3 loop spans 16 amino acids. Germline V lookup: CDR1 MDHEN, CDR2 SYDVKM.

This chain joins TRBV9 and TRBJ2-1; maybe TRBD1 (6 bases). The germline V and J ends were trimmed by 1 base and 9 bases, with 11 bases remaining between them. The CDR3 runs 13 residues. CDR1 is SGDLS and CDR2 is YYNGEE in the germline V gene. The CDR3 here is CASSVSPDSEQFF. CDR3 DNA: TGTGCCAGCAGCGTATCCCCGGACAGTGAGCAGTTCTTC.

The CDR3: CARSPYPGQGQGETQYF. The CDR3 DNA sequence: TGTGCCAGAAGCCCCTATCCCGGACAGGGCCAAGGGGAGACCCAGTACTTC. V and J are TRBV5-3 and TRBJ2-5; 8 nucleotides align to TRBD1. TRBV5-3 is given ORF status, its function remaining uncertain. With 4 bases clipped from V and 5 bases from J, the junction kept 16 bases outside the gene matches. The CDR3 contains 17 residues.

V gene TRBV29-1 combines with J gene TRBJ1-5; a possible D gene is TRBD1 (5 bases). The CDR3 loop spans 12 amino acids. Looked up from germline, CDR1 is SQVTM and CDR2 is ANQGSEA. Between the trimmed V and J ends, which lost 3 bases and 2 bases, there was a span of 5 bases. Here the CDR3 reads CSVETGNQPQHF. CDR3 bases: TGCAGCGTTGAGACAGGCAATCAGCCCCAGCATTTT.

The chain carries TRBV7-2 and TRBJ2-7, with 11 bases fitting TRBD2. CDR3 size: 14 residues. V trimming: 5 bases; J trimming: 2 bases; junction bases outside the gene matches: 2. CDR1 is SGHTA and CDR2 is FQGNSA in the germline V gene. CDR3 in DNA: TGTGCCAGCAGCCCACTAGCGGGAGCCTACGAGCAGTACTTC. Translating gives CASSPLAGAYEQYF.

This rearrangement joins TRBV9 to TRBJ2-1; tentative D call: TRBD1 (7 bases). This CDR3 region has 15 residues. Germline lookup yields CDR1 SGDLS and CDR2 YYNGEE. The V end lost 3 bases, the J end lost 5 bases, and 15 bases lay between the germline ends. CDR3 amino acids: CASSEGGQPHNEQFF. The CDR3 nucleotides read TGTGCCAGCAGCGAGGGGGGACAGCCACACAATGAGCAGTTCTTC.

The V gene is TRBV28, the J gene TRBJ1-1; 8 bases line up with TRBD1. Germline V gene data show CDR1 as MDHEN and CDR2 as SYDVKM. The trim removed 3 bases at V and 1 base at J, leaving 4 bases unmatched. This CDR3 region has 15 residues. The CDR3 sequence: CASSFPGTGNTEAFF. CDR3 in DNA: TGTGCCAGCAGTTTCCCCGGGACAGGGAACACTGAAGCTTTCTTT.

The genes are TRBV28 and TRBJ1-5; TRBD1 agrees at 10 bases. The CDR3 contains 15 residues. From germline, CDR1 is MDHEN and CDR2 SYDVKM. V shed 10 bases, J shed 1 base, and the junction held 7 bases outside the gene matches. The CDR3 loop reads CATQTGGGSNQPQHF. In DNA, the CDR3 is TGTGCCACCCAGACAGGGGGCGGAAGCAATCAGCCCCAGCATTTT. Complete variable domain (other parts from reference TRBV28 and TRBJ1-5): DVKVTQSSRYLVKRTGEKVFLECVQDMDHENMFWYRQDPGLGLRLIYFSYDVKMKEKGDIPEGYSVSREKKERFSLILESASTNQTSMYLCATQTGGGSNQPQHFGDGTRLSIL.

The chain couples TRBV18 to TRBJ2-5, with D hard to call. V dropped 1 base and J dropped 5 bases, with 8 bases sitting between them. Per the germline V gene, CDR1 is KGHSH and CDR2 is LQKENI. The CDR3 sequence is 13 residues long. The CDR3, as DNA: TGTGCCAGCTCACCACGGGCCCGGGAGACCCAGTACTTC. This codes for CASSPRARETQYF.